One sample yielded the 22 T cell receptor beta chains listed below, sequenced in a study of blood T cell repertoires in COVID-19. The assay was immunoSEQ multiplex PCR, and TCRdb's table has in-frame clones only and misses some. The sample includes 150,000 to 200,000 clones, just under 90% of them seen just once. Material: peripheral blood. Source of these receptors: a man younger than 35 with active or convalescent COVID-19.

DNA for the CDR3: TGTGCCAGCAGCGTTGGGACAGGACGAAATCAGCCCCAGCATTTT. This gives the protein CASSVGTGRNQPQHF. The J gene is TRBJ1-5, the V gene TRBV5-4; TRBD1 aligns across 8 bases. The CDR3 sequence is 15 residues long. V shed 4 bases and J 4 bases; nucleotides not matched to a gene: 7. Germline assignment: CDR1 SGHNT and CDR2 YYREEE (reference sequence).

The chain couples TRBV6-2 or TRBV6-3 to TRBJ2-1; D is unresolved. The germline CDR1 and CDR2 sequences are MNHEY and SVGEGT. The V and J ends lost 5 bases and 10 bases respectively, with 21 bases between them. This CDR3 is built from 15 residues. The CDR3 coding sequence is TGTGCCAGCAGTCTCTCCCCAAACGGCAGAGGAGAGCAGTTCTTC. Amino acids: CASSLSPNGRGEQFF.

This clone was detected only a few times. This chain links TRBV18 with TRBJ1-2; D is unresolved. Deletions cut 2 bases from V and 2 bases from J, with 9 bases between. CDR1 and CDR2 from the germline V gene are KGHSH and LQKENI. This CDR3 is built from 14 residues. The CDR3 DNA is TGTGCCAGCTCACCAACCCCGACAAACTATGGCTACACCTTC. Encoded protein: CASSPTPTNYGYTF.

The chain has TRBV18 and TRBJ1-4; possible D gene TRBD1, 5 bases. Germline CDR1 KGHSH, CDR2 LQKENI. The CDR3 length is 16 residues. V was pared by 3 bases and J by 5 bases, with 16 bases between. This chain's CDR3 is CASSPRMGGSNEKLFF. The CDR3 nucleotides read TGTGCCAGCTCACCGCGGATGGGGGGATCAAATGAAAAACTGTTTTTT.

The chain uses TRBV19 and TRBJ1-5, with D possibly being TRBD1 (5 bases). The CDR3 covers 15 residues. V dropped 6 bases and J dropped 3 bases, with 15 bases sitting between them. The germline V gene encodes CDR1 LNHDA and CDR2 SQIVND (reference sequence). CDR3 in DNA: TGTGCCAGTAGCCGACTGGCAGGGTACAATCAGCCCCAGCATTTT. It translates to CASSRLAGYNQPQHF.

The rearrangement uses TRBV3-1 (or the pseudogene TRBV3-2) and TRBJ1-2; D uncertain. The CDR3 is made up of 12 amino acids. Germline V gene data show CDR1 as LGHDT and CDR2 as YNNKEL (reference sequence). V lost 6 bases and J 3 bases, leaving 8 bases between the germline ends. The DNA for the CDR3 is TGTGCCAGCAGTGTAACAGACTATGGCTACACCTTC. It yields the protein CASSVTDYGYTF.

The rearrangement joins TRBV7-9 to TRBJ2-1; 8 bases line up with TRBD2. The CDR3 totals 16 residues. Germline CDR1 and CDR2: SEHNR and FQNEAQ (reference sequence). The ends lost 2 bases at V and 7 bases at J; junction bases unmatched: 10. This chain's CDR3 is CASSLSSLAERNEQFF. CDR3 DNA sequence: TGTGCCAGCAGCTTAAGTTCACTAGCGGAAAGGAATGAGCAGTTCTTC.

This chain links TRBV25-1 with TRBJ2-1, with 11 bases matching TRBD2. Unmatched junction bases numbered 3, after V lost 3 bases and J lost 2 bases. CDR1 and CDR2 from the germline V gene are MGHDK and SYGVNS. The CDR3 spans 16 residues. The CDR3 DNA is TGTGCCAGCAGTGACTTGACTAGCGGGACCTACAATGAGCAGTTCTTC. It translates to CASSDLTSGTYNEQFF.

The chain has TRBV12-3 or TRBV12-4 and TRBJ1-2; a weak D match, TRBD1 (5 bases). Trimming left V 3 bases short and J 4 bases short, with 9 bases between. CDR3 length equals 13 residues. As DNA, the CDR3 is TGTGCCAGCAGTTTCGACAGTATCTATGGCTACACCTTC. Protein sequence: CASSFDSIYGYTF.

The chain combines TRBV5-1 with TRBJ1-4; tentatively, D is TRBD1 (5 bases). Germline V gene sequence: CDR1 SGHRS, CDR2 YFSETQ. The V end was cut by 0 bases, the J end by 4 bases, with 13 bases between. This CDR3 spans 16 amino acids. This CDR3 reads CASSLGVSGNNEKLFF. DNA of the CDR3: TGCGCCAGCAGCTTGGGAGTCTCAGGGAATAATGAAAAACTGTTTTTT.

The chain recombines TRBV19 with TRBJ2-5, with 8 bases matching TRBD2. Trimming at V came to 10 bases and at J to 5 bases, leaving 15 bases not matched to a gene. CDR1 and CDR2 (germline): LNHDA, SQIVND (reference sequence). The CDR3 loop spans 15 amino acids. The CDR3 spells CATLRGGCASETQYF. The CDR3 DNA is TGTGCCACCCTTCGGGGGGGGTGTGCTTCGGAGACCCAGTACTTC. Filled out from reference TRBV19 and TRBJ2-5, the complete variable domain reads DGGITQSPKYLFRKEGQNVTLSCEQNLNHDAMYWYRQDPGQGLRLIYYSQIVNDFQKGDIAEGYSVSREKKESFPLTVTSAQKNPTAFYLCATLRGGCASETQYFGPGTRLLVL.

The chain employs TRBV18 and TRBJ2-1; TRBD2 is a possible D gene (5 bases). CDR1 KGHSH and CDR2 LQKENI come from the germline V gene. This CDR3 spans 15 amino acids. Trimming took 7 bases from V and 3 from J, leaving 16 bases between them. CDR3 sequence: CASCRGPFDYNEQFF. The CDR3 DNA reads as TGTGCCAGCTGCCGGGGTCCCTTCGACTACAATGAGCAGTTCTTC. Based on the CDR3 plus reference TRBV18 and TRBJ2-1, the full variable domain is NAGVMQNPRHLVRRRGQEARLRCSPMKGHSHVYWYRQLPEEGLKFMVYLQKENIIDESGMPKERFSAEFPKEGPSILRIQQVVRGDSAAYFCASCRGPFDYNEQFFGPGTRLTVL.

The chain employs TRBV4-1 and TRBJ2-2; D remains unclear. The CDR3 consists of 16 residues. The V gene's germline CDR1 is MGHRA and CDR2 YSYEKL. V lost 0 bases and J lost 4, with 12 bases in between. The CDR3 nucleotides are TGCGCCAGCAGCCAAGAAAGAGTACTTCGCACCGGGGAGCTGTTTTTT. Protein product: CASSQERVLRTGELFF.

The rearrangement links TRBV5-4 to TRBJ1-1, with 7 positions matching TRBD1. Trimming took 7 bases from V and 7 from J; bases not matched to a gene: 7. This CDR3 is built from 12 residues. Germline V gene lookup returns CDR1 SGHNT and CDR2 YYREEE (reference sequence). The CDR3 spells CASSGTAYEAFF. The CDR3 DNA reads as TGTGCCAGCTCGGGGACAGCCTATGAAGCTTTCTTT.

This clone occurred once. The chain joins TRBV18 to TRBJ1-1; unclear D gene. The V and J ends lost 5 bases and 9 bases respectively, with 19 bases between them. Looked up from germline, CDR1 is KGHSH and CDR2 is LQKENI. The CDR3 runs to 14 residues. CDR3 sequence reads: CASSSTQLLSQAFF. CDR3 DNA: TGTGCCAGCTCATCGACTCAACTTTTGTCTCAAGCTTTCTTT.

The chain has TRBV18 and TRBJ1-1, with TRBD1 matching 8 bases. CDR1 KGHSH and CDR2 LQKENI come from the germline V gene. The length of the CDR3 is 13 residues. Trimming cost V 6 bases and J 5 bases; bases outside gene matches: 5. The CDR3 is CASSQGARTEAFF. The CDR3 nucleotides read TGTGCCAGCTCTCAGGGGGCGAGGACTGAAGCTTTCTTT. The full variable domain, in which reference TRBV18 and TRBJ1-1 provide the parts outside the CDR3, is NAGVMQNPRHLVRRRGQEARLRCSPMKGHSHVYWYRQLPEEGLKFMVYLQKENIIDESGMPKERFSAEFPKEGPSILRIQQVVRGDSAAYFCASSQGARTEAFFGQGTRLTVV.

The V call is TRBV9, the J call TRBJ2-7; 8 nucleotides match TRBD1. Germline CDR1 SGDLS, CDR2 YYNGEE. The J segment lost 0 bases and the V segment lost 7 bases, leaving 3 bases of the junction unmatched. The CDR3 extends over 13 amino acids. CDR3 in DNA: TGTGCCAGCGGTGGGACAGGCTCCTACGAGCAGTACTTC. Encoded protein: CASGGTGSYEQYF.

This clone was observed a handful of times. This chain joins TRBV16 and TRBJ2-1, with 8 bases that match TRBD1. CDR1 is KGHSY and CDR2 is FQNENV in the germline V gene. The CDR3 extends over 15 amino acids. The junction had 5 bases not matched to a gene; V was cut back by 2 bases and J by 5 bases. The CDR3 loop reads CASSQRRQGHNEQFF. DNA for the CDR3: TGTGCCAGCAGCCAAAGGCGACAGGGGCACAATGAGCAGTTCTTC.

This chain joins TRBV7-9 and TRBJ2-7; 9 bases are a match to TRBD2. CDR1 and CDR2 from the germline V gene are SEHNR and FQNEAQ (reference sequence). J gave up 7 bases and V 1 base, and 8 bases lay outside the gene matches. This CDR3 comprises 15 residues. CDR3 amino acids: CASSLDLAGPGEQYF. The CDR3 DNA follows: TGTGCCAGCAGCTTAGATCTAGCGGGACCGGGGGAGCAGTACTTC.

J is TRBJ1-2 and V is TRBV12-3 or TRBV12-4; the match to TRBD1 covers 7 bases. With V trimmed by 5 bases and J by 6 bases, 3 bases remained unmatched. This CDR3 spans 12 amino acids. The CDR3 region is CASSGDSDGYTF. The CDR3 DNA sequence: TGTGCCAGCAGTGGGGACAGTGATGGCTACACCTTC.

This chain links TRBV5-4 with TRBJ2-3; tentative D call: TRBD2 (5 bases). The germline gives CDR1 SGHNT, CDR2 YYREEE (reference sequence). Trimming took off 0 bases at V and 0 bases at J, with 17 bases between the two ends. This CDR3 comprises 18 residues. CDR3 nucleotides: TGTGCCAGCAGCTTGGCCACTACTAGACTCGTTAGCACAGATACGCAGTATTTT. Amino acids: CASSLATTRLVSTDTQYF.

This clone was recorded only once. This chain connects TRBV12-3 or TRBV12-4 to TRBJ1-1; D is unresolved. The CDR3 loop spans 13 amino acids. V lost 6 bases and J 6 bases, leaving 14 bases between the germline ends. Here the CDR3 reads CASSWSPRPEAFF. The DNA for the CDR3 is TGTGCCAGCAGCTGGTCCCCGAGGCCTGAAGCTTTCTTT.